Presented here are 10 T cell receptor beta chains from one specimen sequenced in a study of T cell repertoires in cytomegalovirus infection. TCRdb fed the reads into MiXCR, producing one record per CDR3 protein. The data contain fewer than 200,000 distinct CDR3 sequences, 13% to 15% of them singletons. Sequenced material: PBMCs. Source of these receptors: a human donor in good health (CMV status not recorded). Some clones in this sample may be carry-over from other donors' samples.

This clonotype was picked up many times. This chain joins TRBV28 and TRBJ1-2; weak D call: TRBD1 (5 bases). The CDR3 is made up of 11 amino acids. The germline V gene encodes CDR1 MDHEN and CDR2 SYDVKM. Trimming pared 11 bases from V and 5 bases from J, leaving 12 bases between. CDR3 DNA sequence: TGTGCCCATTGGGGACCGTATGGCTACACCTTC. As protein: CAHWGPYGYTF.

This clonotype was found many times. J is TRBJ1-2 and V is TRBV4-2, with TRBD1 as a possible D gene (5 bases). CDR1 is LGHNA, CDR2 YNFKEQ, per germline. Trimming took off 0 bases at V and 6 bases at J, with 20 bases between the two ends. The CDR3 length is 17 residues. DNA of the CDR3: TGTGCCAGCAGCCAAGATTTTTCGACAGCCCGATGGGATGGCTACACCTTC. Its translation: CASSQDFSTARWDGYTF.

The gene calls are TRBV28 and TRBJ2-1; D gene ambiguous. Germline CDR1 is MDHEN and CDR2 is SYDVKM. CDR3 size: 13 residues. Trimming shortened V by 5 bases and J by 9 bases, and 14 bases separated the two germline ends. The CDR3 protein is CASSKDQDSEQFF. The DNA for the CDR3 is TGTGCCAGCAGTAAAGACCAAGATAGTGAGCAGTTCTTC.

This clonotype came up a few times. The chain is built from TRBV25-1 and TRBJ1-2; TRBD1 aligns across 9 bases. V lost 3 bases, J lost 3 bases, and 20 bases stayed unmatched. In germline, CDR1 is MGHDK, CDR2 SYGVNS. The CDR3 spans 20 residues. CDR3 region: CASSDAPGQGAARGHYGYTF. In nucleotides, the CDR3 is TGTGCCAGCAGTGATGCCCCGGGACAGGGCGCGGCTAGGGGTCACTATGGCTACACCTTC.

The V and J genes are TRBV12-3 or TRBV12-4 and TRBJ2-7; 7 positions agree with TRBD1. The CDR3 extends over 15 amino acids. The V segment lost 6 bases and the J segment 2 bases; nucleotides outside the gene matches: 10. CDR3 coding DNA: TGTGCCAGCAGATTTTCTACAGGGGCTACCTACGAGCAGTACTTC. This codes for CASRFSTGATYEQYF.

This clonotype appeared many times. CDR3 nucleotides: TGTGCCAGCCTTGGGGCAAGCTCCTACGAGCAGTACTTC. Encoded protein: CASLGASSYEQYF. This sequence joins TRBV28 and TRBJ2-7, with D possibly being TRBD1 (5 bases). CDR1 and CDR2 (germline): MDHEN, SYDVKM. The CDR3 totals 13 residues. Trimming removed 8 bases from V and 0 bases from J, with 11 bases in between.

This chain links TRBV2 with TRBJ2-1, with a weak D call TRBD2 (6 bases). Between the trimmed V and J ends, which lost 10 bases and 5 bases, there was a span of 21 bases. Germline V CDR1 and CDR2: SNHLY, FYNNEI. The CDR3 extends over 15 amino acids. The DNA for the CDR3 is TGTGCCACCACGTCCCCGGGACTGTCCCACAATGAGCAGTTCTTC. This translates into CATTSPGLSHNEQFF.

This clonotype was recorded at least ten times. V gene TRBV6-2 or TRBV6-3 combines with J gene TRBJ1-1; the match to TRBD1 covers 11 bases. This CDR3 spans 15 amino acids. Germline trimming cut 5 bases from V and 5 bases from J; bases unmatched to any gene: 7. The germline gives CDR1 MNHEY, CDR2 SVGEGT. The CDR3 protein is CASSGGQGAWTEAFF. The CDR3 DNA follows: TGTGCCAGCAGTGGAGGACAGGGGGCTTGGACTGAAGCTTTCTTT.

This chain joins TRBV4-3 and TRBJ2-7; a weak D match, TRBD2 (6 bases). Trimming removed 1 base at V and 4 bases at J, with 11 bases between. The CDR3 length is 14 residues. Germline V CDR1 and CDR2: LGHNA, YSLEER. The CDR3 protein is CASSQAGTVYEQYF. CDR3 coding DNA: TGCGCCAGCAGCCAAGCCGGGACTGTATACGAGCAGTACTTC.

Note on this clonotype: Compared with germline, one end of the junction differs, possibly owing to a read error. The chain couples TRBV13 to TRBJ1-5, with D unclear. Germline CDR1 reads PRHDT; CDR2 reads FYEKMQ (reference sequence). This CDR3 region has 15 residues. This CDR3 reads CASSLGLSWNQPQHF. The CDR3 DNA is TGTGCCAGCAGCCTAGGACTCTCGTGGAATCAGCCCCAGCATTTT.